This T cell receptor (beta chain) originates from a study of blood T cell repertoires in COVID-19. Produced via immunoSEQ multiplex PCR; TCRdb's table is partial and in-frame only. The data show fewer than 150,000 clones, about 84% seen once. This clone turned up a few times. Germline CDR1 is SQVTM and CDR2 is ANQGSEA. With 7 bases removed from V and 3 bases from J, the gap between germline ends came to 9 bases. This CDR3 is built from 11 residues. Sequenced sample: PBMCs or T cells enriched from blood (not recorded which). This receptor was taken from a woman aged 18-29 years who had been exposed to COVID-19. This chain joins TRBV29-1 and TRBJ1-2; D not resolved. DNA of the CDR3: TGCAGCGCGTCCCAGGACTATGGCTACACCTTC. Translated: CSASQDYGYTF.